The 25 T cell receptor beta chains below come from one sample, sequenced in a study of regulatory T cells in long-lasting Graves disease. Both iRepertoire HTBI primers and Arm-PCR of CDR3 regions were used to build the TCR beta libraries. TCRdb used MiXCR to reprocess the multiplex PCR reads, holding one entry per CDR3 protein. This sample has about 620,000 distinct CDR3 sequences; 16% occur once, and the top ten carry more than 15%. Time point defined: newly diagnosed GD, antithyroid drugs for less than 3 months. PBMC-extracted RNA yielded the TCR library. The sample was also reused in another study, on T cells in Graves' hyperthyroidism and ophthalmopathy.

Sequences were derived from peripheral blood mononuclear cells (PBMCs), sampled at new diagnosis, from a patient treated with antithyroid drugs. These receptor sequences come from a young woman with Graves disease.

This clonotype has a count of ten or more. The chain recombines TRBV2 with TRBJ1-2, with unresolved D. The V end was cut by 1 base, the J end by 8 bases, with 14 bases between. Germline values: CDR1 SNHLY, CDR2 FYNNEI. The CDR3 loop spans 14 amino acids. The chain's CDR3 is CASSEDKAIWGYTF. DNA of the CDR3: TGTGCCAGCAGTGAAGATAAGGCGATCTGGGGCTACACCTTC.

This chain joins TRBV5-1 and TRBJ2-3, with D hard to call. Per germline, CDR1 SGHRS and CDR2 YFSETQ. The V gene lost 6 bases and the J gene lost 2 bases, with 13 bases spanning the gap. The CDR3 has 14 residues. CDR3 bases: TGCGCCAGCAAGAGTGACTCTCACACAGATACGCAGTATTTT. This encodes CASKSDSHTDTQYF.

V is TRBV19 and J is TRBJ1-1, with a tentative D call TRBD1 (6 bases). V was cut by 10 bases and J by 5 bases, with 17 bases left in between. Looked up from germline, CDR1 is LNHDA and CDR2 is SQIVND (reference sequence). The CDR3 covers 13 residues. CDR3 sequence: CAIRTDRWTEAFF. The DNA for the CDR3 is TGTGCCATTAGGACAGACAGATGGACTGAAGCTTTCTTT.

The V and J genes are TRBV5-1 and TRBJ2-7; a possible D gene is TRBD2 (5 bases). From germline, CDR1 is SGHRS and CDR2 YFSETQ. Trimming left V 0 bases short and J 7 bases short, with 20 bases between. This CDR3 is built from 16 residues. The CDR3 region has the DNA TGCGCCAGCAGCTTGGCCGGGATCGCCACTACACGGGAGCAGTACTTC. This sequence encodes CASSLAGIATTREQYF.

The chain combines TRBV27 with TRBJ2-3, with TRBD1 identical over 10 bases. From germline, CDR1 is MNHEY and CDR2 SMNVEV (reference sequence). This CDR3 region has 18 residues. V lost 4 bases to trimming and J lost 5 bases; unmatched junction nucleotides: 15. The CDR3 loop reads CASSSPRVGTGVRDTQYF. The CDR3 region has the DNA TGTGCCAGCAGTTCACCTAGAGTAGGGACAGGGGTGAGAGATACGCAGTATTTT.

This clonotype has at least ten counts. J is TRBJ2-7 and V is TRBV5-1; no firm D call. Trimming cost V 4 bases and J 0 bases, with 14 bases left between them. Per germline, CDR1 SGHRS and CDR2 YFSETQ. The CDR3 has 15 amino acids. This CDR3 reads CASSPQSSFSYEQYF. The DNA of the CDR3 is TGCGCCAGCAGCCCGCAGTCCTCTTTCTCCTACGAGCAGTACTTC.

V is TRBV24-1 and J is TRBJ2-5; D ambiguous. The CDR3 covers 14 residues. Per the germline V gene, CDR1 is KGHDR and CDR2 is SFDVKD. V was clipped by 0 bases and J by 4 bases, with 8 bases between them. CDR3 residues: CATSDLDKGETQYF. Here the CDR3 DNA reads TGTGCCACCAGTGATTTGGACAAAGGAGAGACCCAGTACTTC.

This clonotype has only one observation. This chain links TRBV20-1 with TRBJ2-1; 9 nucleotides match TRBD1. The end of the DNA is better explained by TRBJ2-5, so the J call may be wrong. The germline V gene encodes CDR1 DFQATT and CDR2 SNEGSKA (reference sequence). The CDR3 extends over 15 amino acids. This CDR3 reads CSAMGDREPQETQYF. The CDR3 nucleotides read TGCAGTGCTATGGGGGACAGGGAGCCCCAAGAGACCCAGTACTTC.

Details on this clonotype: One end of the junction does not line up with germline, which may come from a read error. This chain uses TRBV20-1 with TRBJ2-1; no firm D call. The CDR3 length is 12 residues. In germline, CDR1 is DFQATT, CDR2 SNEGSKA (reference sequence). DNA of the CDR3: TGCAGTGCCAGAGATGACGACAAAGAGCAGTTCTTC. This translates into CSARDDDKEQFF.

There are many counts of this clonotype. The genes are TRBV11-2 and TRBJ1-2; 7 nucleotides align to TRBD1. This CDR3 has 17 amino acids. Looked up from germline, CDR1 is SGHAT and CDR2 is FQNNGV. V shed 1 base and J 3 bases; nucleotides not matched to a gene: 11. CDR3 amino acids: CASSLAVLGDRDYGYTF. Here the CDR3 DNA reads TGTGCCAGCAGCTTAGCTGTGTTAGGGGACAGAGACTATGGCTACACCTTC.

This clonotype came up a few times. The chain uses TRBV4-2 and TRBJ2-4; 9 nucleotides match TRBD1. Germline V gene data show CDR1 as LGHNA and CDR2 as YNFKEQ. CDR3 length: 13 residues. Trimming cost V 4 bases and J 9 bases; bases outside gene matches: 4. The CDR3 spells CASSPGQGSIQYF. CDR3 sequence (DNA): TGTGCCAGCAGCCCGGGACAGGGAAGCATTCAGTACTTC.

The chain uses TRBV30 and TRBJ2-5; D possibly corresponds to TRBD2 (5 bases). Germline V CDR1 and CDR2: GTSNPN, SVGIG (reference sequence). The CDR3 is made up of 15 amino acids. Trimming removed 0 bases at V and 1 base at J, with 12 bases between. The chain's CDR3 is CAWSVRLKVQETQYF. The DNA for the CDR3 is TGTGCCTGGAGTGTACGACTAAAGGTCCAAGAGACCCAGTACTTC.

This clonotype occurred once. The CDR3 loop reads CASSYLPGTSGSTETQYF. The CDR3, as DNA: TGTGCCAGCAGTTACTTACCCGGGACTAGCGGGAGTACTGAGACCCAGTACTTC. The chain has TRBV6-5 and TRBJ2-5, with TRBD2 identical over 14 bases. The CDR3 sequence is 18 residues long. V lost 1 base to trimming and J lost 5 bases; unmatched junction nucleotides: 9. CDR1 and CDR2 (germline): MNHEY, SVGAGI.

The chain couples TRBV7-6 to TRBJ2-2; possible D gene TRBD1, 5 bases. V dropped 5 bases and J dropped 0 bases, with 16 bases sitting between them. Germline CDR1 reads SGHVS; CDR2 reads FNYEAQ. The CDR3 runs 17 residues. For the CDR3, the DNA is TGTGCCAGCAGCCTAAGGACACGGGCTCCGAACACCGGGGAGCTGTTTTTT. It is translated as CASSLRTRAPNTGELFF.

The chain combines TRBV5-4 with TRBJ2-1; no reliable D call. Germline loops: CDR1 SGHNT, CDR2 YYREEE (reference sequence). The CDR3 spans 15 residues. The germline V and J ends were trimmed by 2 bases and 5 bases, with 14 bases remaining between them. The CDR3 spells CASSFTVKRDNEQFF. Here the CDR3 DNA reads TGTGCCAGCAGCTTTACAGTTAAACGAGACAATGAGCAGTTCTTC.

The chain links TRBV27 to TRBJ2-7; no reliable D call. CDR3 length: 15 residues. Germline values: CDR1 MNHEY, CDR2 SMNVEV (reference sequence). The V end lost 3 bases, the J end lost 2 bases, and 14 bases lay between the germline ends. The CDR3 region has the DNA TGTGCCAGCAGTTTTTCGAGGATCCGAACCTACGAGCAGTACTTC. Translation gives CASSFSRIRTYEQYF.

The chain employs TRBV7-6 and TRBJ1-4; D perhaps matches TRBD1 (5 bases). CDR1 and CDR2 (germline): SGHVS, FNYEAQ. V lost 8 bases to trimming and J lost 10 bases, with 11 bases between them. The CDR3 has 11 residues. CDR3 amino acids: CASGTSGKLFF. CDR3 bases: TGTGCCAGCGGGACTTCGGGAAAACTGTTTTTT.

This clonotype came up many times. The gene calls are TRBV11-2 and TRBJ1-6; D ambiguous. This CDR3 spans 15 amino acids. V dropped 3 bases and J dropped 8 bases, with 14 bases sitting between them. Germline values: CDR1 SGHAT, CDR2 FQNNGV. The CDR3 is CASSLLPGADSPLHF. CDR3 DNA: TGTGCCAGCAGCTTGCTTCCAGGAGCCGATTCACCCCTCCACTTT. The full variable domain, its missing parts supplied by reference TRBV11-2 and TRBJ1-6, is EAGVAQSPRYKIIEKRQSVAFWCNPISGHATLYWYQQILGQGPKLLIQFQNNGVVDDSQLPKDRFSAERLKGVDSTLKIQPAKLEDSAVYLCASSLLPGADSPLHFGNGTRLTVT.

This clonotype was seen only a few times. The chain carries TRBV27 and TRBJ1-5; TRBD1 might be the D (6 bases). CDR1 and CDR2 from the germline V gene are MNHEY and SMNVEV (reference sequence). V was pared by 1 base and J by 2 bases, with 9 bases between. This CDR3 is built from 15 residues. CDR3: CASSLYRAGNQPQHF. CDR3 DNA: TGTGCCAGCAGTTTATACAGGGCGGGCAATCAGCCCCAGCATTTT.

This clonotype was detected a few times. The rearrangement uses TRBV30 and TRBJ1-5; D may be TRBD1 (6 bases). This CDR3 contains 16 residues. V was pared by 2 bases and J by 1 base, with 15 bases between. Germline values: CDR1 GTSNPN, CDR2 SVGIG (reference sequence). CDR3 in amino acids: CAWSRLQGRSNQPQHF. In DNA, the CDR3 is TGTGCCTGGAGTCGACTACAGGGAAGGAGCAATCAGCCCCAGCATTTT.

The genes are TRBV20-1 and TRBJ2-7; 7 bases align to TRBD1. The V and J ends lost 1 base and 3 bases, in that order; junction bases with no gene match: 9. CDR3 length: 15 residues. Germline V gene lookup returns CDR1 DFQATT and CDR2 SNEGSKA (reference sequence). The CDR3 loop reads CSARGDRDSHYEQYF. CDR3 DNA: TGCAGTGCTAGAGGCGACCGGGACAGTCACTACGAGCAGTACTTC.

In its sample, this clonotype was seen a few times. J is TRBJ1-6 and V is TRBV9; D may be TRBD1 (5 bases). Looked up from germline, CDR1 is SGDLS and CDR2 is YYNGEE. This CDR3 has 16 residues. Trimming stripped 3 bases from V and 7 bases from J, with 17 bases between. CDR3 protein: CASSAPGTTSNSPLHF. In nucleotides, the CDR3 is TGTGCCAGCAGCGCTCCCGGGACGACCTCGAATTCACCCCTCCACTTT.

V usage is TRBV7-2 and J usage is TRBJ2-2, with D maybe TRBD2 (6 bases). Per the germline V gene, CDR1 is SGHTA and CDR2 is FQGNSA. The CDR3 contains 17 residues. With 1 base removed from V and 4 bases from J, the gap between germline ends came to 16 bases. The CDR3 region is CASSLEWAAGITGELFF. DNA of the CDR3: TGTGCCAGCAGCTTAGAGTGGGCAGCGGGTATCACCGGGGAGCTGTTTTTT.

The genes are TRBV28 and TRBJ2-7, with TRBD1 matching 7 bases. In germline, CDR1 is MDHEN, CDR2 SYDVKM. V trimming: 4 bases; J trimming: 1 base; junction bases outside the gene matches: 7. The CDR3 is 15 residues long. The CDR3 loop reads CASSSGQYYSYEQYF. The CDR3 DNA reads TGTGCCAGCAGTTCGGGACAGTACTATTCCTACGAGCAGTACTTC.

The chain has TRBV7-9 and TRBJ2-7, with D possibly TRBD1 on 5 matching bases. The CDR3 sequence is 22 residues long. Per the germline V gene, CDR1 is SEHNR and CDR2 is FQNEAQ (reference sequence). Trimming removed 1 base at V and 1 base at J, with 32 bases between. This chain's CDR3 is CASSLGFSGLPNPPIPSYEQYF. In DNA, the CDR3 is TGTGCCAGCAGCTTAGGTTTCTCAGGGTTACCGAATCCCCCGATACCGTCCTACGAGCAGTACTTC.